This is a list of T cell receptor beta chains from one sample in a study of blood T cell repertoires in COVID-19. Repertoires were generated with immunoSEQ multiplex PCR, while TCRdb's copy carries only in-frame clones and drops some. The sample has around 250,000 clones; approximately 82% are singletons. Sequencing input: peripheral blood. These receptors came from a man aged 25-45 years who had recovered from COVID-19. The CDR3 runs from the conserved cysteine through the conserved F or W. The D gene is left open where the match is weak. Expanded clones get a size class; other rows say once, few or many, or leave the size out.

j_gene	d_gene	v_gene	abundance	CDR3aa	CDR3nt
TRBJ2-2	.	TRBV10-3	.	CAIDCGDGTGELFF	TGTGCCATTGACTGCGGGGATGGCACCGGGGAGCTGTTTTTT
TRBJ1-4	.	TRBV7-9	.	CASSLRGQSYNEKLFF	TGTGCCAGCAGCTTAAGAGGACAATCTTATAATGAAAAACTGTTTTTT
TRBJ1-2	TRBD1	TRBV5-4	.	CASSPTGDGHYGYTF	TGTGCCAGCAGCCCCACAGGGGATGGACACTATGGCTACACCTTC
TRBJ1-2	.	TRBV18	.	CASSRTEEGYGYTF	TGTGCCAGCTCACGGACAGAGGAAGGCTATGGCTACACCTTC
TRBJ2-3	TRBD2	TRBV6-4	.	CASSPTSGGPDTQYF	TGTGCCAGCTCGCCGACTAGCGGGGGACCAGATACGCAGTATTTT
TRBJ1-2	TRBD1	TRBV11-1	.	CASSARDRDDGYTF	TGTGCCAGCAGCGCCCGAGACAGGGACGATGGCTACACCTTC
TRBJ2-1	TRBD2	TRBV9	.	CASSVASGGEQFF	TGTGCCAGCAGCGTAGCATCGGGGGGTGAGCAGTTCTTC
TRBJ2-1	.	TRBV5-1	.	CASSAGGQRYNEQFF	TGCGCCAGCAGCGCCGGTGGACAGCGGTACAATGAGCAGTTCTTC
TRBJ1-1	.	TRBV27	.	CASSLSRVGTEAFF	TGTGCCAGCAGTTTATCTCGGGTTGGAACTGAAGCTTTCTTT
TRBJ1-5	.	TRBV28	few	CASSSSGGAGQPQHF	TGTGCCAGCAGCTCATCGGGGGGCGCGGGTCAGCCCCAGCATTTT
TRBJ1-2	.	TRBV16	.	CASSPRVTGGYGYTF	TGTGCCAGCAGCCCCCGGGTCACCGGTGGCTATGGCTACACCTTC
TRBJ2-3	TRBD2	TRBV11-2	.	CASSRTSHHTDTQYF	TGTGCCAGCAGCAGGACTAGCCACCACACAGATACGCAGTATTTT
TRBJ2-3	.	TRBV12-3/TRBV12-4	.	CASSFSPDTQYF	TGTGCCAGCAGTTTTTCTCCAGATACGCAGTATTTT
TRBJ2-4	.	TRBV28	.	CASSTYSPGEAKNIQYF	TGTGCCAGCAGTACTTACAGTCCTGGGGAGGCCAAAAACATTCAGTACTTC
TRBJ1-2	.	TRBV7-9	.	CASSSYGGRYTF	TGTGCCAGCAGCTCCTACGGGGGGCGCTACACCTTC
TRBJ2-6	TRBD1	TRBV7-6	.	CASSPAPGTGGTGANVLTF	TGTGCCAGCAGCCCCGCCCCCGGGACAGGGGGCACTGGGGCCAACGTCCTGACTTTC
TRBJ2-1	TRBD2	TRBV11-2	.	CASSPIAGGPNNEQFF	TGTGCCAGCAGCCCTATAGCGGGGGGGCCCAACAATGAGCAGTTCTTC
TRBJ2-3	.	TRBV7-8	.	CASSRGVALDTQYF	TGTGCCAGCAGCCGAGGTGTGGCCCTAGATACGCAGTATTTT
TRBJ2-2	.	TRBV7-3	.	CASSLMAGSNTGELFF	TGTGCCAGCAGCTTAATGGCGGGGTCGAACACCGGGGAGCTGTTTTTT
TRBJ2-5	.	TRBV28	.	CASDRTAGGAGTQYF	TGTGCCAGTGACCGCACAGCGGGCGGCGCAGGGACCCAGTACTTC
TRBJ2-1	.	TRBV7-8	.	CASSLDRVSYNEQFF	TGTGCCAGCAGCTTAGACAGGGTCTCCTACAATGAGCAGTTCTTC
TRBJ1-1	.	TRBV7-2	.	CASSVGTPNTEAFF	TGTGCCAGCAGCGTCGGGACACCGAACACTGAAGCTTTCTTT
TRBJ2-1	TRBD2	TRBV4-1	.	CASSRHERGYNEQFF	TGCGCCAGCAGCCGACATGAGCGGGGTTACAATGAGCAGTTCTTC
TRBJ1-6	.	TRBV6-5	.	CASVGASYNSPLHF	TGTGCCAGCGTGGGAGCCTCCTATAATTCACCCCTCCACTTT
TRBJ1-6	.	TRBV10-1	many	CASRREGNSPLHF	TGCGCCAGCCGGAGGGAGGGAAATTCACCCCTCCACTTT
TRBJ1-1	.	TRBV6-5	.	CASGGQGFGNTEAFF	TGTGCCAGCGGCGGGCAGGGGTTCGGGAACACTGAAGCTTTCTTT
TRBJ2-1	.	TRBV5-1	.	CASRPMSSYNEQFF	TGCGCCAGCAGACCCATGAGCTCCTACAATGAGCAGTTCTTC
TRBJ2-3	.	TRBV5-8	.	CASTPRVSATDTQYF	TGTGCCAGCACCCCGAGGGTGTCAGCCACCGATACGCAGTATTTT